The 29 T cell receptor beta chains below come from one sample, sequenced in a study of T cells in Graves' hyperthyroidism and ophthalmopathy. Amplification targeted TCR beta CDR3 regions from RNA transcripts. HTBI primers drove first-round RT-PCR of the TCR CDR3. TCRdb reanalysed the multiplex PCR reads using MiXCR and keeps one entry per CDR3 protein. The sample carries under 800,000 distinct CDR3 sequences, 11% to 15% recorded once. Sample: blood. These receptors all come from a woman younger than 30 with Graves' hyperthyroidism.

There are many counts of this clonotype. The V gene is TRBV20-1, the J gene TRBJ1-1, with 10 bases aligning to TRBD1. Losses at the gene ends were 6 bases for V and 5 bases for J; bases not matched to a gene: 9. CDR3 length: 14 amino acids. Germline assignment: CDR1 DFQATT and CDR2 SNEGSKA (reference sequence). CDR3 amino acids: CSAGRTGGRTEAFF. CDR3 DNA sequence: TGCAGTGCGGGAAGGACAGGGGGGAGGACTGAAGCTTTCTTT.

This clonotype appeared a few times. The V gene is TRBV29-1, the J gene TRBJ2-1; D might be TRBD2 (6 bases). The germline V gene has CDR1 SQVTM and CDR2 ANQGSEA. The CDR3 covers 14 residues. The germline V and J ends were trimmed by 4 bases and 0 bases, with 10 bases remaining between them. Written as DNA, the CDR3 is TGCAGCGTTGGGAGGGGCATCTCCTACAATGAGCAGTTCTTC. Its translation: CSVGRGISYNEQFF.

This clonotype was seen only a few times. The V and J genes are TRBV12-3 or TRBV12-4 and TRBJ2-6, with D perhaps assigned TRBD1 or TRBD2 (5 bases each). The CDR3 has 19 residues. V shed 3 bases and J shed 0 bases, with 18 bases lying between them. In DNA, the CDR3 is TGTGCCAGCAGTTTGTGGGACGCAGGAGAAAGCTCTGGGGCCAACGTCCTGACTTTC. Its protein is CASSLWDAGESSGANVLTF.

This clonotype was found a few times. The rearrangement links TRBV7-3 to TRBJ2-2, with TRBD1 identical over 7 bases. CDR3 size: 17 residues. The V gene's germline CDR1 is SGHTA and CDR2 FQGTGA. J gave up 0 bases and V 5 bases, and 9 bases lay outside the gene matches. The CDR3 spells CASSLLRDSANTGELFF. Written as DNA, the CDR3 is TGTGCCAGCAGCCTACTAAGGGACAGTGCGAACACCGGGGAGCTGTTTTTT. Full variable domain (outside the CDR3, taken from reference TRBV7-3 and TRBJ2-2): GAGVSQTPSNKVTEKGKYVELRCDPISGHTALYWYRQSLGQGPEFLIYFQGTGAADDSGLPNDRFFAVRPEGSVSTLKIQRTERGDSAVYLCASSLLRDSANTGELFFGEGSRLTVL.

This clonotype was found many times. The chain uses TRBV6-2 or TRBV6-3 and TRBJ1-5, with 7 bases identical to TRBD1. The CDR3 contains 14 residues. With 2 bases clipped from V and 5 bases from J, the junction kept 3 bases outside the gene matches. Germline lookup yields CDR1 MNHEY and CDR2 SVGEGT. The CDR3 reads CASSYSGQDQPQHF. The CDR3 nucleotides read TGTGCCAGCAGTTACAGCGGACAGGATCAGCCCCAGCATTTT.

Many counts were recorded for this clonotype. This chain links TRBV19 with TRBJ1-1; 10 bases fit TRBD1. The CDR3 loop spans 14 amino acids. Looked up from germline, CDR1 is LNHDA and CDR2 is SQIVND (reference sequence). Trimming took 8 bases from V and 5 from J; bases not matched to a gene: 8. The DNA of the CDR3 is TGTGCCAGTGATCCGGGACAGGGGAAGACTGAAGCTTTCTTT. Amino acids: CASDPGQGKTEAFF.

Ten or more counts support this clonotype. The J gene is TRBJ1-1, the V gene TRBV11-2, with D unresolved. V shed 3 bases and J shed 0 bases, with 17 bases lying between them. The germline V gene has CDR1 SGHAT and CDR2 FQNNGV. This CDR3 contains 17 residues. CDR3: CASSFSRVEEMNTEAFF. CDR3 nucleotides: TGTGCCAGCAGCTTCTCACGAGTGGAGGAGATGAACACTGAAGCTTTCTTT.

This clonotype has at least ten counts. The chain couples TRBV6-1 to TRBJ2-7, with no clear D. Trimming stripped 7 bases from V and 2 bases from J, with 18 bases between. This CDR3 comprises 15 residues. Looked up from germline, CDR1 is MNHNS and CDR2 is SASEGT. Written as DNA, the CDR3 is TGTGCCAGCAACCCCCCCGGAAGGGCCCCCTACGAGCAGTACTTC. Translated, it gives CASNPPGRAPYEQYF.

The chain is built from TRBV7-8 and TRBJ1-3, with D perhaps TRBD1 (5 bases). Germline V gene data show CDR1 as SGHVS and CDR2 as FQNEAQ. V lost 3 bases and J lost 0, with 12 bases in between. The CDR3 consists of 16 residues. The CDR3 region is CASSLFVGPSGNTIYF. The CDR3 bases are TGTGCCAGCAGCTTGTTTGTGGGGCCCTCTGGAAACACCATATATTTT.

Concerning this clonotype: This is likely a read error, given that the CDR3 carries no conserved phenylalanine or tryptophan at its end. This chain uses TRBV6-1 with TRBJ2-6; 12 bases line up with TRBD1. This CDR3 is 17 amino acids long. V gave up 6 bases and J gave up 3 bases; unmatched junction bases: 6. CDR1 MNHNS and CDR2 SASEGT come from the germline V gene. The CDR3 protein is CASRAGQGALGANVLTL. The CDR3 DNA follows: TGTGCCAGCAGGGCGGGACAGGGGGCGCTTGGGGCCAACGTCCTGACTCTC.

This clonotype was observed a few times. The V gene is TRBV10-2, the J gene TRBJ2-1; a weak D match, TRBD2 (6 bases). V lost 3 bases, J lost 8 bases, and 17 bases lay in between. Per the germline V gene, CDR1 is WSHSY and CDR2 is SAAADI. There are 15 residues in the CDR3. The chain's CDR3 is CASSEDESRGDEQFF. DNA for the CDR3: TGCGCCAGCAGTGAAGACGAATCGCGGGGCGATGAGCAGTTCTTC.

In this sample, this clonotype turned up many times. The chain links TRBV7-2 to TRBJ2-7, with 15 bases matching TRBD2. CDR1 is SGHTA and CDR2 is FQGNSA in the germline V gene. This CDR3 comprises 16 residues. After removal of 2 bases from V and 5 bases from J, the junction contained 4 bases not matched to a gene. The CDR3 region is CASSLRTSGRAHEQYF. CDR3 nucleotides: TGTGCCAGCAGCTTAAGGACTAGCGGGAGGGCCCACGAGCAGTACTTC.

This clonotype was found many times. CDR3 residues: CASTFSLGSNQPQHF. CDR3 nucleotide sequence: TGTGCCAGCACCTTCTCCCTGGGGAGCAATCAGCCCCAGCATTTT. The chain carries TRBV28 and TRBJ1-5; no definite D call. V was pared by 7 bases and J by 1 base, with 14 bases between. Germline V lookup: CDR1 MDHEN, CDR2 SYDVKM. This CDR3 is 15 amino acids long.

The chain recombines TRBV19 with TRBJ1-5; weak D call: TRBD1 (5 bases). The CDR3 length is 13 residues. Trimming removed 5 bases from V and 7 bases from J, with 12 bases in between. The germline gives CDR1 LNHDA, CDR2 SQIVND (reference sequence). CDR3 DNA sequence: TGTGCCAGTAGTTTGGGACTAACACAGCCCCAGCATTTT. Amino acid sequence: CASSLGLTQPQHF. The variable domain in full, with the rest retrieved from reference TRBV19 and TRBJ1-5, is DGGITQSPKYLFRKEGQNVTLSCEQNLNHDAMYWYRQDPGQGLRLIYYSQIVNDFQKGDIAEGYSVSREKKESFPLTVTSAQKNPTAFYLCASSLGLTQPQHFGDGTRLSIL.

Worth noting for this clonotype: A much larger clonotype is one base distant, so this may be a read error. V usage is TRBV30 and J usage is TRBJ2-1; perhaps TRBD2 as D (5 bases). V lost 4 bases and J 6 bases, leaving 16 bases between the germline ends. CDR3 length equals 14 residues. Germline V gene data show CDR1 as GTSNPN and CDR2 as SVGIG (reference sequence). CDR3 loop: CAWNTDCVRNEQFF. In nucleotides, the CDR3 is TGTGCCTGGAATACGGACTGCGTCCGCAATGAGCAGTTCTTC.

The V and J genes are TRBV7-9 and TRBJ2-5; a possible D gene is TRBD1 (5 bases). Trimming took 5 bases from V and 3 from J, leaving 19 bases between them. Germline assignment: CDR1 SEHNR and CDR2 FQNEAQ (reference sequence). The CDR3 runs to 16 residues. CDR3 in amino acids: CASSLRLIGVKETQYF. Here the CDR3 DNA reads TGTGCCAGCAGCCTCCGACTTATAGGGGTCAAAGAGACCCAGTACTTC.

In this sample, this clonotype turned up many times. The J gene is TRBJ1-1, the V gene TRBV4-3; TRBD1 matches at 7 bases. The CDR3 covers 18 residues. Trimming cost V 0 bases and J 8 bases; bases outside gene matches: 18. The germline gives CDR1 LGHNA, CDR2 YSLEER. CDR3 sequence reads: CASSQDDSRGGLGREAFF. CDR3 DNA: TGCGCCAGCAGCCAAGATGATAGCAGAGGGGGCTTGGGGCGGGAAGCTTTCTTT.

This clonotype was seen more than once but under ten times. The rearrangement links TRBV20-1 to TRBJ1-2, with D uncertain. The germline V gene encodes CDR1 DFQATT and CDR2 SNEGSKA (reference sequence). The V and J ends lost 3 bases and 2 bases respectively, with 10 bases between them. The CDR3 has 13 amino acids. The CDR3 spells CSARTPWNYGYTF. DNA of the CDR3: TGCAGTGCTAGGACCCCATGGAACTATGGCTACACCTTC.

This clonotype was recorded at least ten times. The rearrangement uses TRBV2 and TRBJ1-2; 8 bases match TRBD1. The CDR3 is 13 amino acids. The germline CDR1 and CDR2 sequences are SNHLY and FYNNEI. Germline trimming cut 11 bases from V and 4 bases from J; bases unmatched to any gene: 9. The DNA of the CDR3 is TGTGCCGTCGGGGCAGGGGGCACCTATGGCTACACCTTC. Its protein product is CAVGAGGTYGYTF.

The CDR3 DNA follows: TGTGCCAGTAGTGTCCGGGACAGGGTCGACAATGAGCAGTTCTTC. Translated: CASSVRDRVDNEQFF. The rearrangement joins TRBV19 to TRBJ2-1; 9 bases fit TRBD1. Germline assignment: CDR1 LNHDA and CDR2 SQIVND (reference sequence). V shed 5 bases and J 5 bases; nucleotides not matched to a gene: 7. The CDR3 is 15 residues long.

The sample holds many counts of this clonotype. The CDR3 sequence is CASRPGQGGYNEQFF. CDR3 sequence (DNA): TGTGCCAGCAGGCCAGGACAGGGGGGGTACAATGAGCAGTTCTTC. The V gene is TRBV6-1, the J gene TRBJ2-1; 10 positions agree with TRBD1. The CDR3 has 15 amino acids. CDR1 and CDR2 from the germline V gene are MNHNS and SASEGT. V dropped 6 bases and J dropped 4; count of bases not matched to a gene: 6.

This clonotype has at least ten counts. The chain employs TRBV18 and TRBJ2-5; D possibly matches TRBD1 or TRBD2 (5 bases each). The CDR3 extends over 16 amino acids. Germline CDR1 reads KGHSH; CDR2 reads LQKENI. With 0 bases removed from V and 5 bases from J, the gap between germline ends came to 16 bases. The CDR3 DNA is TGTGCCAGCTCACCACCGAACCAGGGAAGGAGGGAGACCCAGTACTTC. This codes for CASSPPNQGRRETQYF. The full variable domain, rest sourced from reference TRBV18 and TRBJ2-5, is NAGVMQNPRHLVRRRGQEARLRCSPMKGHSHVYWYRQLPEEGLKFMVYLQKENIIDESGMPKERFSAEFPKEGPSILRIQQVVRGDSAAYFCASSPPNQGRRETQYFGPGTRLLVL.

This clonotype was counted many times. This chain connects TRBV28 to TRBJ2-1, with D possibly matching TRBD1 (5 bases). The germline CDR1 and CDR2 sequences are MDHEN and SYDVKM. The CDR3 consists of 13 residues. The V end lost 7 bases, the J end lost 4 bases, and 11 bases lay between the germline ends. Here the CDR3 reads CASIQDSYNEQFF. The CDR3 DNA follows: TGTGCCAGCATTCAAGACAGTTACAATGAGCAGTTCTTC. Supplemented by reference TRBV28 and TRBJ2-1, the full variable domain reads DVKVTQSSRYLVKRTGEKVFLECVQDMDHENMFWYRQDPGLGLRLIYFSYDVKMKEKGDIPEGYSVSREKKERFSLILESASTNQTSMYLCASIQDSYNEQFFGPGTRLTVL.

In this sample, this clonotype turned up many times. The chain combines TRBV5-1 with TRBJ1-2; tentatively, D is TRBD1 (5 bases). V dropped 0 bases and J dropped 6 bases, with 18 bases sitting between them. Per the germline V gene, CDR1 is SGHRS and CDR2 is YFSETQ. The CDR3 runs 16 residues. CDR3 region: CASSLGGRRGADGYTF. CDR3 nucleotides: TGCGCCAGCAGCTTGGGAGGGCGGCGGGGCGCCGATGGCTACACCTTC.

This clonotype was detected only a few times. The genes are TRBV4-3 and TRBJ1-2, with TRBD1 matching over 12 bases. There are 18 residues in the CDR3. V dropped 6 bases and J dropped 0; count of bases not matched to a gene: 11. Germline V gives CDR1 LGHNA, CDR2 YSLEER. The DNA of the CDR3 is TGCGCCAGCAGTCGCTCCCGGGACAGGGGGCGGGCTAACTATGGCTACACCTTC. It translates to CASSRSRDRGRANYGYTF.

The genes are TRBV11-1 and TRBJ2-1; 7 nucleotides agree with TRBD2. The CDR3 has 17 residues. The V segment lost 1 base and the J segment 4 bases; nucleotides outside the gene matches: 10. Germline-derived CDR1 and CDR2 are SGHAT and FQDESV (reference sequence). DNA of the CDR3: TGTGCCAGCAGCTTAGATACCGAGACTAGCAAATACAATGAGCAGTTCTTC. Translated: CASSLDTETSKYNEQFF.

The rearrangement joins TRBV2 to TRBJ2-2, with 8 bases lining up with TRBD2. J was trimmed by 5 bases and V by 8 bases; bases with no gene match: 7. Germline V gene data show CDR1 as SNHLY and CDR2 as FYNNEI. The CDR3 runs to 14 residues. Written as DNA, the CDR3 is TGTGCCAGCTCTGCGGGAGGAGAAACCGGGGAGCTGTTTTTT. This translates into CASSAGGETGELFF.

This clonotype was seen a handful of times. In DNA form, the CDR3 reads TGTGCCAGCAGCTTAGTCCTAGCGGGAAACACCGGGGAGCTGTTTTTT. Encoded protein: CASSLVLAGNTGELFF. The chain recombines TRBV7-9 with TRBJ2-2; 9 bases line up with TRBD2. The V gene end was trimmed by 1 base and the J gene end by 2 bases; junction bases not matched to a gene: 2. The CDR3 spans 16 residues. Germline CDR1 reads SEHNR; CDR2 reads FQNEAQ (reference sequence).

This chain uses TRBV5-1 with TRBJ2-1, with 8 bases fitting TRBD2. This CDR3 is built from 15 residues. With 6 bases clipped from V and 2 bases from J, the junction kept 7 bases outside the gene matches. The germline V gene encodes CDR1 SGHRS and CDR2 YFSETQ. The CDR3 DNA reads TGCGCCAGCACCCGGACTAGCAGGGCCTACAATGAGCAGTTCTTC. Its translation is CASTRTSRAYNEQFF.